The next 7 T cell receptor beta chains were all read from a single sample in a study of beta chain features in type 1 diabetes. Study-level points and caveats: Among patients with Type 1 diabetes, TCRB CDR3s were moderately but significantly shorter in every one of the four CD4+ subsets.

Which antigens these TCRs recognize remains unknown. Sequencing targeted expressed TCRB transcripts, as all isolated RNA had been reverse transcribed. Sequencing used immunoSEQ multiplex PCR; TCRdb keeps in-frame clones, though not all of them. The sample has hundreds of thousands of clones; around an eighth are singletons. Sequences were obtained from naive CD4+ T cells from blood. The receptors come from a man aged 18 to 29 with type 1 diabetes.

The chain is built from TRBV9 and TRBJ1-4, with TRBD1 as a possible D gene (5 bases). From germline, CDR1 is SGDLS and CDR2 YYNGEE. The CDR3 length is 12 residues. V gave up 4 bases and J gave up 8 bases, with 9 bases separating them. Here the CDR3 reads CASSPREEKLFF. CDR3 bases: TGTGCCAGCAGCCCCAGGGAGGAAAAACTGTTTTTT.

The chain employs TRBV6-5 and TRBJ2-2; 9 positions match TRBD2. This CDR3 contains 16 residues. Germline V gene data show CDR1 as MNHEY and CDR2 as SVGAGI. The J segment lost 6 bases and the V segment lost 1 base, leaving 6 bases of the junction unmatched. CDR3 protein: CASSYYPSGDPGELFF. DNA of the CDR3: TGTGCCAGCAGTTACTACCCTAGCGGGGATCCCGGGGAGCTGTTTTTT.

This rearrangement joins TRBV5-6 to TRBJ1-5; D unresolved. This CDR3 region has 14 residues. Germline CDR1 reads SGHDT; CDR2 reads YYEEEE. Trimming left V 2 bases short and J 3 bases short, with 9 bases between. The CDR3 loop is CASSFYGHNQPQHF. In DNA form, the CDR3 reads TGTGCCAGCAGCTTTTACGGCCACAATCAGCCCCAGCATTTT.

This sequence joins TRBV28 and TRBJ2-2, with TRBD1 matching 8 bases. With V trimmed by 11 bases and J by 4 bases, 9 bases remained unmatched. The CDR3 has 14 amino acids. Germline V gene lookup returns CDR1 MDHEN and CDR2 SYDVKM. The CDR3 DNA sequence: TGTGCCGGACAGGGTTCTCCGCGCACCGGGGAGCTGTTTTTT. This gives the protein CAGQGSPRTGELFF.

The V gene is TRBV7-6, the J gene TRBJ2-7; 13 nucleotides line up with TRBD2. From germline, CDR1 is SGHVS and CDR2 FNYEAQ. The CDR3 runs 16 residues. V lost 6 bases to trimming and J lost 3 bases; unmatched junction nucleotides: 8. The CDR3 protein is CASSPLGTSGNYEQYF. The CDR3 DNA sequence: TGTGCCAGCAGTCCACTCGGGACTAGCGGGAACTACGAGCAGTACTTC. The complete variable domain, with remaining parts taken from reference TRBV7-6 and TRBJ2-7, reads GAGVSQSPRYKVTKRGQDVALRCDPISGHVSLYWYRQALGQGPEFLTYFNYEAQQDKSGLPNDRFSAERPEGSISTLTIQRTEQRDSAMYRCASSPLGTSGNYEQYFGPGTRLTVT.

Only a few counts were recorded for this clone. V and J are TRBV29-1 and TRBJ2-3, with D possibly matching TRBD1 (5 bases). CDR3 length: 12 residues. The germline V and J ends were trimmed by 4 bases and 3 bases, with 8 bases remaining between them. Germline V CDR1 and CDR2: SQVTM, ANQGSEA. CDR3 sequence: CSVGQRTDTQYF. The CDR3 region has the DNA TGCAGCGTTGGACAGCGAACAGATACGCAGTATTTT.

The V and J genes are TRBV7-9 and TRBJ2-7; TRBD2 agrees at 12 bases. CDR1 is SEHNR, CDR2 FQNEAQ, per germline (reference sequence). CDR3 length: 15 amino acids. J gave up 5 bases and V 7 bases, and 9 bases lay outside the gene matches. The CDR3 DNA is TGTGCCAGCACCCTGACTAGCGGGAGCCATCACGAGCAGTACTTC. It specifies CASTLTSGSHHEQYF.